A single sample gave rise to the 30 T cell receptor beta chains below, sequenced in a study of CXCR3-negative and CXCR3-positive naive CD8 T cells. No antigen has been identified for these receptors. Overall study findings and caveats: Greater hydrophobicity was found in TRB CDR3s of CXCR3-positive naive cells than of CXCR3-negative naive cells.

The method, 5' RACE with UMI labels, was used to prepare the TRB cDNA libraries. TCRdb re-called the 5' RACE reads, yielding one record per CDR3 amino acid sequence without DNA. The sample table sets out 60,000 to 70,000 distinct CDR3 sequences. Specimen: naive CXCR3+ CD8+ T cells from blood. The sample's subset: CD45RO-CCR7+CD27+CD95- naive CD8+ T cells expressing CXCR3 (TNR3+). These receptors all come from a human donor in good health. Some clones in this sample may be carry-over from other donors' samples.

The V and J genes are TRBV21-1 and TRBJ1-2; there is no DNA to check the TCRdb D call of TRBD1. TRBV21-1 is annotated as a pseudogene. This CDR3 region has 14 residues. CDR3 in amino acids: CASSTDGTDYGYTF.

The V call is TRBV19, the J call TRBJ1-2. The CDR3 length is 13 residues. Germline V gives CDR1 LNHDA, CDR2 SQIVND (reference sequence). CDR3 loop: CASSIAWNYGYTF.

The CDR3 sequence is CASSLYGGTNEKLFF. The chain uses TRBV27 and TRBJ1-4; TCRdb names TRBD1, which stays unverified in the absence of DNA. The CDR3 is made up of 15 amino acids. CDR1 and CDR2 (germline): MNHEY, SMNVEV (reference sequence).

This chain joins TRBV28 and TRBJ2-1; TCRdb's D call, TRBD1, is unchecked because there is no DNA. The V gene's germline CDR1 is MDHEN and CDR2 SYDVKM. The CDR3 runs to 17 residues. CDR3: CASSPGTGDWSYNEQFF.

The chain carries TRBV19 and TRBJ1-5; the TRBD1 assignment by TCRdb is unverifiable without DNA. The CDR3 spans 15 residues. Germline values: CDR1 LNHDA, CDR2 SQIVND (reference sequence). CDR3 sequence: CASSSTGYSNQPQHF. The full variable domain, rest sourced from reference TRBV19 and TRBJ1-5, is DGGITQSPKYLFRKEGQNVTLSCEQNLNHDAMYWYRQDPGQGLRLIYYSQIVNDFQKGDIAEGYSVSREKKESFPLTVTSAQKNPTAFYLCASSSTGYSNQPQHFGDGTRLSIL.

V and J are TRBV11-3 and TRBJ2-7; TCRdb designates TRBD2, a call that cannot be tested without DNA. Germline-derived CDR1 and CDR2 are SGHNT and YENEEA. The CDR3 is made up of 18 amino acids. Here the CDR3 reads CASSLGFGLAGRFYEQYF.

The chain has TRBV6-1 and TRBJ1-1; TCRdb proposes TRBD1, but this gene call is untestable without DNA. This CDR3 region has 13 residues. CDR1 is MNHNS and CDR2 is SASEGT in the germline V gene. The CDR3 here is CASSEWGQGIAFF.

The rearrangement links TRBV4-3 to TRBJ2-7; TCRdb calls TRBD2, which cannot be checked without DNA. Germline V lookup: CDR1 LGHNA, CDR2 YSLEER. This CDR3 region has 16 residues. CDR3: CASSQDLAGSSYEQYF.

The rearrangement links TRBV7-3 to TRBJ1-1; TCRdb indicates TRBD1, and absent DNA this call remains unverified. The CDR3 runs 16 residues. Germline assignment: CDR1 SGHTA and CDR2 FQGTGA. CDR3 sequence: CASSLTGTGMNTEAFF.

The rearrangement joins TRBV7-3 to TRBJ2-7; absent DNA, TCRdb's TRBD1 call cannot be checked. CDR1 SGHTA and CDR2 FQGTGA come from the germline V gene. This CDR3 is built from 12 residues. The CDR3: CASSTTGQEQYF.

The gene calls are TRBV24-1 and TRBJ1-1; TCRdb reports TRBD1, a call that lacks DNA to check it against. The V gene's germline CDR1 is KGHDR and CDR2 SFDVKD. The CDR3 runs to 13 residues. The CDR3 is CATSDPGTGAAFF.

The chain recombines TRBV20-1 with TRBJ2-5; TCRdb's assignment of TRBD2 cannot be checked, as there is no DNA. This CDR3 has 18 residues. CDR1 is DFQATT, CDR2 SNEGSKA, per germline (reference sequence). This CDR3 reads CSARDSGTSGGAQETQYF.

The chain is built from TRBV5-1 and TRBJ2-7. The germline V gene encodes CDR1 SGHRS and CDR2 YFSETQ. CDR3 size: 11 residues. The CDR3 sequence: CASSLVDEQYF.

This CDR3 reads CATSVTDTGELFF. The V gene is TRBV24-1, the J gene TRBJ2-2; TCRdb's assignment of TRBD1 cannot be checked, as there is no DNA. Germline V gene data show CDR1 as KGHDR and CDR2 as SFDVKD. This CDR3 region has 13 residues.

The genes are TRBV6-2 or TRBV6-3 and TRBJ1-2; as DNA is missing, the TRBD1 call by TCRdb cannot be tested. This CDR3 region has 15 residues. Germline CDR1 reads MNHEY; CDR2 reads SVGEGT. Here the CDR3 reads CASSYGTGGNYGYTF.

The gene calls are TRBV19 and TRBJ1-3. Germline loops: CDR1 LNHDA, CDR2 SQIVND (reference sequence). CDR3 length: 15 residues. The CDR3 sequence: CASSAESWPGNTIYF. Together with reference TRBV19 and TRBJ1-3, the CDR3 gives the full variable domain: DGGITQSPKYLFRKEGQNVTLSCEQNLNHDAMYWYRQDPGQGLRLIYYSQIVNDFQKGDIAEGYSVSREKKESFPLTVTSAQKNPTAFYLCASSAESWPGNTIYFGEGSWLTVV.

The chain carries TRBV15 and TRBJ2-1; TCRdb lists TRBD1, though no DNA is available to test this call. Germline CDR1 reads LNHNV; CDR2 reads YYDKDF (reference sequence). The CDR3 totals 15 residues. The CDR3 loop reads CATSRGPGQNNEQFF.

V and J are TRBV6-6 and TRBJ2-2; TCRdb proposes TRBD2, but this gene call is untestable without DNA. The CDR3 has 18 residues. Germline V gene lookup returns CDR1 MNHNY and CDR2 SVGAGI (reference sequence). The chain's CDR3 is CASSYSPLAGLNTGELFF.

The rearrangement joins TRBV20-1 to TRBJ2-7. Germline V gene sequence: CDR1 DFQATT, CDR2 SNEGSKA (reference sequence). The CDR3 is made up of 15 amino acids. The CDR3 sequence is CSARDFGKYSYEQYF.

The chain is built from TRBV7-8 and TRBJ1-2; no DNA is available, so the TRBD1 call from TCRdb remains unchecked. The germline gives CDR1 SGHVS, CDR2 FQNEAQ. This CDR3 is built from 12 residues. The CDR3 sequence: CASSIRQDGYTF.

V usage is TRBV3-1 and J usage is TRBJ2-5; TCRdb names TRBD2, which stays unverified in the absence of DNA. The CDR3 loop spans 15 amino acids. CDR1 is LGHDT, CDR2 YNNKEL, per germline (reference sequence). CDR3: CASSTGTNFAETQYF.

The chain recombines TRBV4-2 with TRBJ2-1; TCRdb calls TRBD2, which cannot be checked without DNA. The CDR3 sequence is 16 residues long. The V gene's germline CDR1 is LGHNA and CDR2 YNFKEQ. CDR3 loop: CASNLEGGGGYNEQFF.

The chain has TRBV7-2 and TRBJ1-5. The CDR3 consists of 15 residues. Looked up from germline, CDR1 is SGHTA and CDR2 is FQGNSA. Here the CDR3 reads CASSLGQGFNQPQHF.

This chain joins TRBV29-1 and TRBJ2-2. Germline V lookup: CDR1 SQVTM, CDR2 ANQGSEA. This CDR3 is 12 amino acids long. The CDR3 region is CSADERIGELFF.

The V gene is TRBV11-2, the J gene TRBJ2-1; checking the TCRdb D call of TRBD2 is not possible without DNA. CDR1 is SGHAT and CDR2 is FQNNGV in the germline V gene. This CDR3 contains 16 residues. The CDR3 loop reads CASSLDPLPPSNEQFF.

CDR3 sequence reads: CSADSGSGVNEQFF. The chain employs TRBV20-1 and TRBJ2-1; TCRdb's D call, TRBD2, is unchecked because there is no DNA. The CDR3 is made up of 14 amino acids. Germline-derived CDR1 and CDR2 are DFQATT and SNEGSKA (reference sequence).

V and J are TRBV20-1 and TRBJ2-1; TCRdb outputs TRBD2, but without DNA this stays unchecked. Germline CDR1 is DFQATT and CDR2 is SNEGSKA (reference sequence). The CDR3 extends over 17 amino acids. The CDR3 sequence is CSARRLPLAGRGNEQFF.

The V and J genes are TRBV28 and TRBJ2-5; TCRdb indicates TRBD2, and absent DNA this call remains unverified. CDR1 is MDHEN and CDR2 is SYDVKM in the germline V gene. The length of the CDR3 is 19 residues. The CDR3: CASSLFVFGGGAYQETQYF.

V usage is TRBV6-1 and J usage is TRBJ1-2. This CDR3 has 13 residues. Per germline, CDR1 MNHNS and CDR2 SASEGT. The CDR3 loop reads CASSTRPWDGYTF.

This chain uses TRBV7-2 with TRBJ2-7; absent DNA, TCRdb's TRBD1 call cannot be checked. This CDR3 is built from 12 residues. Germline V lookup: CDR1 SGHTA, CDR2 FQGNSA. The CDR3 is CASSPRGNEQYF.